This TCR beta chain emerged from a study of blood T cell repertoires in COVID-19. Study-wide background: Collection of acute and convalescent COVID-19 samples took place in the United States, Italy and Spain. PBMCs, B-cell-depleted T cells, or T cells were the source of the cDNA or gDNA that made up the material.

Losses at the gene ends were 7 bases for V and 3 bases for J; bases not matched to a gene: 12. Germline loops: CDR1 MNHEY, CDR2 SMNVEV (reference sequence). CDR3 length: 15 residues. As handled by the study authors: It was from reference gene primer amplification that nucleated cell counts were estimated. The repertoire was sequenced with immunoSEQ multiplex PCR; TCRdb's copy has only in-frame clones and lacks some. V and J calls and clone size follow that table, whereas D and trimming were derived from the DNA. Of about 120,000 clones listed, roughly 76% are singletons. The TCR originated in a human donor in a cohort sampled during active COVID-19. The source material was peripheral blood. This chain joins TRBV27 and TRBJ2-7; TRBD1 matches 7 bases. The CDR3: CASKQAGTAIYEQYF. In nucleotides, the CDR3 is TGTGCCAGCAAACAAGCCGGGACAGCGATCTACGAGCAGTACTTC.